This is a list of T cell receptor beta chains from one sample in a study of CD8 T cells in ankylosing spondylitis. TCRdb itself ran the 5' RACE reads through MiXCR, one entry per CDR3 protein. The sample shows 650,000 to 800,000 distinct CDR3 sequences, 15% to 20% of them seen only once. Sequenced: blood, either unsorted or a sorted T cell fraction (not recorded which). The source is a male donor with ankylosing spondylitis. Both conserved end residues are part of each CDR3. D genes are given only for firm matches. Not all rows give a size; the values are once, few, many and, for expanded clones, a class.

>17|TRBV3-1|.|TRBJ2-6|.
TGTGCCAGCAGCCCTTTAGGGTTACCGGTCGGGGCCAACGTCCTGACTTTC
CASSPLGLPVGANVLTF
>16|TRBV11-3|.|TRBJ2-1|TRBD1
TGTGCCAGCAGCGTTGAGGGGACAGGGGTCCGCAATGAGCAGTTCTTC
CASSVEGTGVRNEQFF
>16|TRBV7-9|.|TRBJ2-2|TRBD2
TGTGCCAGCAGCTTACGACTAGCGGGAGCTGGCGGGGAGCTGTTTTTT
CASSLRLAGAGGELFF
>15|TRBV28|many|TRBJ2-2|.
TGTGCCAGCAGTTTAGTACTGGCGAACACCGGGGAGCTGTTTTTT
CASSLVLANTGELFF
>14|TRBV7-3|.|TRBJ2-5|.
TGTGCCAGCAGCTCCGGCGGGGCTCTTGAGACCCAGTACTTC
CASSSGGALETQYF
>11|TRBV28|few|TRBJ1-1|.
TGTGCCAGCAGAAATTATGCCATGGCTTTCTTT
CASRNYAMAFF
>16|TRBV6-2/TRBV6-3|once|TRBJ1-1|.
TGTGCCAGCAGTTACATCGGCGGCAATTTAGACACTGAAGCTTTCTTT
CASSYIGGNLDTEAFF
>13|TRBV9|.|TRBJ1-2|.
TGTGCCAGCAGCACCGGGGGGAGGGGATGGTACACCTTC
CASSTGGRGWYTF
>16|TRBV15|few|TRBJ2-3|TRBD2
TGTGCCACCAGCAGAGGTCCACTAGCGGTGACAGATACGCAGTATTTT
CATSRGPLAVTDTQYF
>14|TRBV20-1|few|TRBJ1-1|.
TGCAGTGCTAGAGACCGGATTATGAACACTGAAGCTTTCTTT
CSARDRIMNTEAFF
>12|TRBV20-1|.|TRBJ1-2|.
TGCAGTGCTTCCGGTCCTGGAGGAGGCTACACCTTC
CSASGPGGGYTF
>11|TRBV12-3/TRBV12-4|.|TRBJ1-2|.
TGTGCCAGCAGTTCAGGGTGGTATTGCACCTTC
CASSSGWYCTF
>18|TRBV18|.|TRBJ1-3|.
TGTGCCAGCTCACCAGGGACGTGGTATATTTCGCCTGGAAACACCATATATTTT
CASSPGTWYISPGNTIYF
>14|TRBV7-9|.|TRBJ1-1|.
TGTGCCAGCAGCTTTTCGACACCGAACACTGAAGCTTTCTTT
CASSFSTPNTEAFF
>15|TRBV12-5|.|TRBJ2-1|.
TGTGCTAGTGGTTTGGGACTTCCGGGTTGGAATGAGCAGTTCTTC
CASGLGLPGWNEQFF
>15|TRBV9|few|TRBJ1-2|.
TGTGCCAGCAGCGTGGGCCCCCGTATGTCCTATGGCTACACCTTC
CASSVGPRMSYGYTF
>15|TRBV9|.|TRBJ2-3|.
TGTGCCAGCAGCGTAGCCCAGACTAGCACAGATACGCAGTATTTT
CASSVAQTSTDTQYF
>13|TRBV6-1|few|TRBJ1-2|TRBD1
TGTGCCAGTTCTCCCCAGGGGGTCTACGGCTACACCTTC
CASSPQGVYGYTF
>12|TRBV10-3|.|TRBJ2-7|TRBD1
TGTGCCAGCTTGGGGACAGGGCCGGAGCAGTACTTC
CASLGTGPEQYF
>14|TRBV9|few|TRBJ2-5|.
TGTGCCAGCAGCGGCGCGATAGGGTTTGAGACCCAGTACTTC
CASSGAIGFETQYF
>14|TRBV6-1|.|TRBJ1-2|TRBD1
TGTGCCAGCACCCCGGGACAGGGGTACTATGGCTACACCTTC
CASTPGQGYYGYTF
>14|TRBV27|few|TRBJ2-7|.
TGTGCCAGCAGTCCCTCATACAATTCCTACGAGCAGTACTTC
CASSPSYNSYEQYF
>21|TRBV3-1|.|TRBJ2-1|.
TGTGCCAGCAGTCGATCCCCCAAAACCATTCGTTCGGGAAGCTCCTACAATGAGCAGTTCTTC
CASSRSPKTIRSGSSYNEQFF
>15|TRBV6-2/TRBV6-3|.|TRBJ2-7|TRBD1
TGTGCCACGAGGGCACCAGACAGGGATCTCTACGAGCAGTACTTC
CATRAPDRDLYEQYF
>19|TRBV6-4|.|TRBJ2-2|.
TGTGCCAGCAGTCACTTCCCCGGAGGGGGCGCCTACAACACCGGGGAGCTGTTTTTT
CASSHFPGGGAYNTGELFF
>13|TRBV2|.|TRBJ2-7|.
TGTGCCAGCAGTGAAGCGCTGCCCTACGAGCAGTACTTC
CASSEALPYEQYF
>15|TRBV5-1|.|TRBJ2-3|.
TGCGCCAGCGCTGGGGCTTTGAGTTTGTCAGATACGCAGTATTTT
CASAGALSLSDTQYF
>15|TRBV27|.|TRBJ2-7|TRBD2
TGTGCCAGCAGTGCAGGTGCGGGGGGCTTCTACGAGCAGTACTTC
CASSAGAGGFYEQYF
>15|TRBV4-3|.|TRBJ2-2|TRBD2
TGCGCCAGCAGCCAGGCCGTACTAGCGCCCGGGGAGCTGTTTTTT
CASSQAVLAPGELFF
>17|TRBV11-2|.|TRBJ2-3|TRBD2
TGTGCCAGCAGCACCTGGACTAGCGGGGTGGGCACAGATACGCAGTATTTT
CASSTWTSGVGTDTQYF
>15|TRBV9|few|TRBJ2-1|TRBD1
TGTGCCAGCAGCGTTGGACAGGGGATTGACAATGAGCAGTTCTTC
CASSVGQGIDNEQFF
>12|TRBV29-1|few|TRBJ1-2|.
TGCAGCGTTGACCCGGGGGTAAACGGCTACACCTTC
CSVDPGVNGYTF
>16|TRBV6-5|few|TRBJ2-7|TRBD2
TGTGCCAGCAGTTACGATAGGCTAGCGGTCAACTACGAGCAGTACTTC
CASSYDRLAVNYEQYF
>13|TRBV20-1|.|TRBJ2-3|.
TGCAGTGCTCCGGACAGTTCCCCAGATACGCAGTATTTT
CSAPDSSPDTQYF
>13|TRBV10-3|many|TRBJ1-6|.
TGTGCCATTAAAGGGTCCTTTGATTCACCCCTCCACTTT
CAIKGSFDSPLHF
>14|TRBV10-3|.|TRBJ2-1|TRBD1
TGTGCCACCAACTTACAGGGGGGTTACAATGAGCAGTTCTTC
CATNLQGGYNEQFF
>15|TRBV20-1|.|TRBJ2-2|TRBD1
TGCAGTGCTAGACAATGGGACAGAGACACCGGGGAGCTGTTTTTT
CSARQWDRDTGELFF
>12|TRBV20-1|.|TRBJ1-5|.
TGCAGTGCTTATGGGCCCAATCAGCCCCAGCATTTT
CSAYGPNQPQHF
>14|TRBV12-3/TRBV12-4|many|TRBJ2-3|TRBD1
TGTGCCAGCCGGGACAGGGCCAGCACAGATACGCAGTATTTT
CASRDRASTDTQYF
>14|TRBV20-1|few|TRBJ1-4|.
TGCAGTGCTAGGGGGGTTCGGGGTAATGAAAAACTGTTTTTT
CSARGVRGNEKLFF
>14|TRBV20-1|.|TRBJ2-3|.
TGCAGTGCGCCCCGGGACGGTAGGAGAGATACGCAGTATTTT
CSAPRDGRRDTQYF
>15|TRBV27|few|TRBJ2-2|.
TGTGCCAGCAGTTTACACGGAAGAAACACCGGGGAGCTGTTTTTT
CASSLHGRNTGELFF
>17|TRBV12-3/TRBV12-4|few|TRBJ1-1|TRBD1
TGTGCCAGCAGTTTAGTCCGGACAGGGGGAATGAACACTGAAGCTTTCTTT
CASSLVRTGGMNTEAFF
>13|TRBV19|.|TRBJ1-1|.
TGTGCCACCGGGAGCCTGGGGAGCACTAAAGCTTTCTTT
CATGSLGSTKAFF
>18|TRBV14|.|TRBJ2-5|TRBD2
TGTGCCAGCAGCCCGGGACTAGCGGGGGCCTACTTCCACGAGACCCAGTACTTC
CASSPGLAGAYFHETQYF
>14|TRBV7-9|.|TRBJ2-3|TRBD2
TGTGCCAGAAGCGGGGGGAATCTGACAGATACGCAGTATTTT
CARSGGNLTDTQYF
>17|TRBV4-2|.|TRBJ2-7|TRBD2
TGTGCCAGCAGCATAAATAGCCCACTAGCGGGAGTTTATGAGCAGTACTTC
CASSINSPLAGVYEQYF
>15|TRBV20-1|few|TRBJ2-2|TRBD1
TGCAGTGCTAGACCCGGACAGGGGAACACCGGGGAGCTGTTTTTT
CSARPGQGNTGELFF
>14|TRBV20-1|.|TRBJ1-4|.
TGCAGTGCCCTCTGGCGCGCAACTAATGAAAAACTGTTTTTT
CSALWRATNEKLFF
>15|TRBV25-1|few|TRBJ1-4|.
TGTGCCAGCAGTCTTCCAGGGTTGGCTAATGAAAAACTGTTTTTT
CASSLPGLANEKLFF
>17|TRBV4-1|few|TRBJ2-2|.
TGCGCCAGCAGCCCTAGGGGAATGGCAACGAACACCGGGGAGCTGTTTTTT
CASSPRGMATNTGELFF
>15|TRBV7-9|.|TRBJ2-3|TRBD2
TGTGCCAGCACCATTCTAGGACTAGTCGCAGATACGCAGTATTTT
CASTILGLVADTQYF
>11|TRBV20-1|few|TRBJ2-1|.
TGCAGTGCTAGGTGGACCACTGAGCAGTTCTTC
CSARWTTEQFF
>13|TRBV12-3/TRBV12-4|few|TRBJ1-5|.
TGTGCCAGCAGTTTTATGGCAGATCAGCCCCAGCATTTT
CASSFMADQPQHF